This T cell receptor beta chain originates from a study of control samples from healthy donors and cancer patients. This clone was picked up one time. Profiling relied on immunoSEQ multiplex PCR, and the TCRdb table lists in-frame clones only, not all of them. Here the sample spans about 44,000 clones, 70% to 75% being singletons. This CDR3 is 15 amino acids long. Trimming removed 0 bases from V and 0 bases from J, with 10 bases in between. The V gene's germline CDR1 is SGDLS and CDR2 YYNGEE. Material: formalin-fixed, paraffin-embedded tissue. The chain has TRBV9 and TRBJ2-7, with a weak D call TRBD1 (6 bases). This clonotype originated in a male donor with melanoma. CDR3: CASSVAGDSSYEQYF. Here the CDR3 DNA reads TGTGCCAGCAGCGTAGCAGGGGATAGCTCCTACGAGCAGTACTTC.